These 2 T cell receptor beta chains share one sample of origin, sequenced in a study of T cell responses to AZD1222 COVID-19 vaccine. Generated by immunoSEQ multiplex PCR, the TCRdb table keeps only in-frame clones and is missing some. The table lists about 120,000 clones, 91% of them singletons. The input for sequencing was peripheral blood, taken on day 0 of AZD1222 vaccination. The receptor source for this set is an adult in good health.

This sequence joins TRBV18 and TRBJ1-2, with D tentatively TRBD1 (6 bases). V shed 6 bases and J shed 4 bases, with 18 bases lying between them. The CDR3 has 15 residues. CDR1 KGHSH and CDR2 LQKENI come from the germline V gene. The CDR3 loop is CASSPLDRLGYGYTF. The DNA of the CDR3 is TGTGCCAGCTCCCCTTTAGACAGGTTGGGCTATGGCTACACCTTC.

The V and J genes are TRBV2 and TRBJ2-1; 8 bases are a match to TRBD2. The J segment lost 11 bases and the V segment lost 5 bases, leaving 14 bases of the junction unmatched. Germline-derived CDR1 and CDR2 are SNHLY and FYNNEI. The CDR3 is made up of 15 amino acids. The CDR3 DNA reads TGTGCCAGCAGTCCGACGGGGAGCGGGAGATTCAAGCAGTTCTTC. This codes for CASSPTGSGRFKQFF. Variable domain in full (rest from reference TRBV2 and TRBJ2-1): EPEVTQTPSHQVTQMGQEVILRCVPISNHLYFYWYRQILGQKVEFLVSFYNNEISEKSEIFDDQFSVERPDGSNFTLKIRSTKLEDSAMYFCASSPTGSGRFKQFFGPGTRLTVL.